The 14 T cell receptor beta chains below all came from one sample that was sequenced in a study of T cells in Graves' hyperthyroidism and ophthalmopathy. Amplification targeted TCR beta CDR3 regions from RNA transcripts. Using the HTBI primer set, a first-round RT-PCR was run on the TCR CDR3. One entry per CDR3 protein results from TCRdb running MiXCR on the multiplex PCR reads. The profile covers almost 500,000 distinct CDR3 sequences, with approximately 23% appearing a single time and roughly 49% taken by the ten largest. The sample consisted of blood. All receptors come from a woman between 65 and 79 years old with Graves' ophthalmopathy.

This clonotype showed up many times. V gene TRBV30 combines with J gene TRBJ2-3, with a possible D match to TRBD2 (6 bases). The CDR3 covers 14 residues. Germline V gene data show CDR1 as GTSNPN and CDR2 as SVGIG (reference sequence). V lost 0 bases, J lost 3 bases, and 10 bases lay in between. CDR3 sequence reads: CAWSVHGGTDTQYF. The CDR3 coding sequence is TGTGCCTGGAGTGTACACGGGGGAACAGATACGCAGTATTTT.

The chain uses TRBV24-1 and TRBJ2-3, with D perhaps matching TRBD1 or TRBD2 (5 bases each). Germline CDR1 is KGHDR and CDR2 is SFDVKD. CDR3 size: 12 residues. V dropped 9 bases and J dropped 5 bases, with 11 bases sitting between them. CDR3 DNA: TGTGCCACCGGGACCGTCGGAGATACGCAGTATTTT. This encodes CATGTVGDTQYF.

This clonotype was seen only a few times. CDR3 amino acids: CASSVRGETGANVLTF. As DNA, the CDR3 is TGTGCCAGCAGTGTAAGGGGGGAAACGGGGGCCAACGTCCTGACTTTC. The V and J genes are TRBV28 and TRBJ2-6; D tentatively fits TRBD1 or TRBD2 (6 bases each). V lost 5 bases and J 4 bases, leaving 15 bases between the germline ends. The CDR3 consists of 16 residues. Germline CDR1 MDHEN, CDR2 SYDVKM.

A few counts support this clonotype. The chain couples TRBV7-3 to TRBJ2-2; D is perhaps TRBD1 or TRBD2 (5 bases each). Germline CDR1 SGHTA, CDR2 FQGTGA. The V end was cut by 3 bases, the J end by 7 bases, with 9 bases between. This CDR3 comprises 13 residues. This CDR3 is CASSLGTVGELFF. CDR3 coding DNA: TGTGCCAGCAGCTTGGGGACGGTCGGGGAGCTGTTTTTT.

The genes are TRBV28 and TRBJ2-7; 10 bases agree with TRBD1. CDR1 and CDR2 from the germline V gene are MDHEN and SYDVKM. Trimming cost V 3 bases and J 11 bases; bases outside gene matches: 7. This CDR3 has 13 residues. DNA of the CDR3: TGTGCCAGCAGTTTGACGGGACAGGGGAAGGAGTACTTC. Amino acids: CASSLTGQGKEYF. Based on the CDR3 plus reference TRBV28 and TRBJ2-7, the full variable domain is DVKVTQSSRYLVKRTGEKVFLECVQDMDHENMFWYRQDPGLGLRLIYFSYDVKMKEKGDIPEGYSVSREKKERFSLILESASTNQTSMYLCASSLTGQGKEYFGPGTRLTVT.

This clonotype was counted many times. The chain couples TRBV28 to TRBJ2-5, with D uncertain. V was clipped by 8 bases and J by 0 bases, with 10 bases between them. CDR3 length: 13 residues. CDR1 and CDR2 (germline): MDHEN, SYDVKM. This chain's CDR3 is CASLSRNQETQYF. Written as DNA, the CDR3 is TGTGCCAGCCTGTCCAGGAACCAAGAGACCCAGTACTTC.

The J gene is TRBJ2-1, the V gene TRBV7-9; D may be TRBD2 (6 bases). The CDR3 spans 14 residues. V was cut by 0 bases and J by 8 bases, with 11 bases left in between. From germline, CDR1 is SEHNR and CDR2 FQNEAQ (reference sequence). The CDR3, as DNA: TGTGCCAGCAGCTTAGCGGGAGGAGAGGATGAGCAGTTCTTC. Protein: CASSLAGGEDEQFF.

The V call is TRBV5-4, the J call TRBJ2-3; 8 positions agree with TRBD1. V trimming: 2 bases; J trimming: 1 base; junction bases outside the gene matches: 3. The CDR3 covers 15 residues. The germline V gene has CDR1 SGHNT and CDR2 YYREEE (reference sequence). Here the CDR3 DNA reads TGTGCCAGCAGCTTCCAGGGGGCCCGCACAGATACGCAGTATTTT. As protein: CASSFQGARTDTQYF.

The rearrangement uses TRBV18 and TRBJ1-5, with TRBD1 as a possible D gene (5 bases). CDR1 KGHSH and CDR2 LQKENI come from the germline V gene. The V and J ends lost 3 bases and 3 bases respectively, with 9 bases between them. The CDR3 sequence is 14 residues long. The CDR3 loop is CASSPSGANQPQHF. CDR3 nucleotides: TGTGCCAGCTCACCCTCCGGGGCCAATCAGCCCCAGCATTTT.

The CDR3 DNA is TGTGCTAGTGGTAGGCGACAGGGAACAGAGACCCAGTACTTC. Its translation is CASGRRQGTETQYF. This chain links TRBV12-5 with TRBJ2-5, with TRBD1 identical over 7 bases. CDR1 and CDR2 (germline): LGHNT, FRNRAP. This CDR3 is built from 14 residues. J lost 4 bases, V lost 5 bases, and 7 bases had no gene match.

A few counts support this clonotype. The chain recombines TRBV4-1 with TRBJ2-1; 8 positions agree with TRBD2. The length of the CDR3 is 14 residues. V lost 2 bases, J lost 10 bases, and 7 bases stayed unmatched. CDR1 and CDR2 (germline): MGHRA, YSYEKL. CDR3 in amino acids: CASSQRLALGEQFF. DNA for the CDR3: TGCGCCAGCAGCCAACGACTAGCGCTAGGCGAGCAGTTCTTC.

The chain recombines TRBV10-2 with TRBJ2-7, with D possibly matching TRBD2 (6 bases). The CDR3 has 14 residues. Germline CDR1 reads WSHSY; CDR2 reads SAAADI. The ends were cut back, 0 bases at V and 7 bases at J, with 13 bases in the middle. The CDR3 DNA reads as TGCGCCAGCAGTGAGTCGAAACTAGCCGGAGAGCAGTACTTC. Its translation: CASSESKLAGEQYF.

This clonotype has ten or more counts. The chain has TRBV3-1 and TRBJ1-1, with D hard to call. V gave up 2 bases and J gave up 5 bases, with 6 bases separating them. Germline V CDR1 and CDR2: LGHDT, YNNKEL (reference sequence). This CDR3 is 12 amino acids long. CDR3 protein: CASSQSSTEAFF. The CDR3 coding sequence is TGTGCCAGCAGCCAATCGAGTACTGAAGCTTTCTTT.

The chain recombines TRBV7-9 with TRBJ1-1; D call uncertain. V was pared by 5 bases and J by 10 bases, with 17 bases between. Per the germline V gene, CDR1 is SEHNR and CDR2 is FQNEAQ (reference sequence). The CDR3 totals 13 residues. The CDR3 loop reads CASSESRLGRAFF. CDR3 sequence (DNA): TGTGCCAGCAGCGAATCTAGGTTGGGGAGAGCTTTCTTT.